What follows are 19 T cell receptor beta chains derived from one specimen sequenced in a study of blood T cell repertoires in COVID-19. Data came from immunoSEQ multiplex PCR; TCRdb stores just in-frame clones and leaves some out. The sample comprises 150,000 to 200,000 clones, 85% to 95% of which are singletons, and approximately 0.5% rests with the top ten. The sequencing sample was made of peripheral blood. The source of these receptors is a man in his forties or fifties with acute or convalescent COVID-19.

The genes are TRBV28 and TRBJ1-6; D uncertain. The V gene lost 2 bases and the J gene lost 8 bases, with 7 bases spanning the gap. The CDR3 is 13 amino acids. The V gene's germline CDR1 is MDHEN and CDR2 SYDVKM. This CDR3 is CASSLARDSPLHF. In DNA form, the CDR3 reads TGTGCCAGCAGTTTAGCCCGGGATTCACCCCTCCACTTT.

The chain couples TRBV7-6 to TRBJ2-2, with a weak D call TRBD1 (6 bases). V lost 4 bases, J lost 0 bases, and 15 bases lay in between. The CDR3 runs to 17 residues. Germline CDR1 reads SGHVS; CDR2 reads FNYEAQ. The CDR3 DNA reads TGTGCCAGCAGCTATCACCAGGGGTCTTCGAACACCGGGGAGCTGTTTTTT. Amino acids: CASSYHQGSSNTGELFF.

The V and J genes are TRBV19 and TRBJ1-1, with TRBD1 identical over 10 bases. The CDR3 is 14 residues long. The V and J ends lost 8 bases and 6 bases, in that order; junction bases with no gene match: 9. Germline CDR1 reads LNHDA; CDR2 reads SQIVND (reference sequence). The CDR3 nucleotides are TGTGCCAGTGTGAAGACAGGGGGCATATCTGAAGCTTTCTTT. This gives the protein CASVKTGGISEAFF.

This chain connects TRBV27 to TRBJ1-1; 7 nucleotides agree with TRBD1. Germline CDR1 MNHEY, CDR2 SMNVEV (reference sequence). The CDR3 has 14 residues. Unmatched junction bases numbered 4, after V lost 0 bases and J lost 6 bases. The CDR3 coding sequence is TGTGCCAGCAGTTTATCCAGGGACAGCCCTGAAGCTTTCTTT. This sequence encodes CASSLSRDSPEAFF.

J is TRBJ1-5 and V is TRBV15, with a tentative D call TRBD1 (5 bases). Between the trimmed V and J ends, which lost 2 bases and 1 base, there was a span of 6 bases. This CDR3 has 14 amino acids. Germline loops: CDR1 LNHNV, CDR2 YYDKDF (reference sequence). CDR3 in DNA: TGTGCCACCAGCAGACAGGGAAGCAATCAGCCCCAGCATTTT. It codes for CATSRQGSNQPQHF.

J is TRBJ2-6 and V is TRBV7-2; no definite D call. This CDR3 is 16 amino acids long. Germline V gene lookup returns CDR1 SGHTA and CDR2 FQGNSA. Trimming stripped 2 bases from V and 4 bases from J, with 12 bases between. This CDR3 is CASSLTIDRGANVLTF. CDR3 coding DNA: TGTGCCAGCAGCTTAACTATAGATCGCGGGGCCAACGTCCTGACTTTC.

This chain joins TRBV6-1 and TRBJ2-7; 9 nucleotides agree with TRBD2. The length of the CDR3 is 15 residues. The germline V gene has CDR1 MNHNS and CDR2 SASEGT. Unmatched junction bases numbered 5, after V lost 2 bases and J lost 3 bases. The CDR3 DNA reads as TGTGCCAGCAGTGAACAGCAACTAGCGGGCTACGAGCAGTACTTC. Protein sequence: CASSEQQLAGYEQYF.

The gene calls are TRBV15 and TRBJ2-5, with TRBD1 identical over 8 bases. From germline, CDR1 is LNHNV and CDR2 YYDKDF (reference sequence). J gave up 4 bases and V 0 bases, and 7 bases lay outside the gene matches. The CDR3 runs 16 residues. DNA for the CDR3: TGTGCCACCAGCAGAGATCTAGCCCAGGGGGCAGAGACCCAGTACTTC. The encoded protein is CATSRDLAQGAETQYF.

The J gene is TRBJ2-5, the V gene TRBV10-2; TRBD2 matches 15 bases. The CDR3 loop spans 15 amino acids. CDR1 and CDR2 from the germline V gene are WSHSY and SAAADI. V gave up 6 bases and J gave up 4 bases; unmatched junction bases: 3. CDR3 sequence: CASRGGLAGGETQYF. The CDR3 DNA follows: TGCGCCAGCAGGGGGGGACTAGCGGGAGGAGAGACCCAGTACTTC.

J is TRBJ2-5 and V is TRBV25-1; weak D call: TRBD2 (6 bases). V was trimmed by 3 bases and J by 5 bases, leaving 10 bases between them. The CDR3 is 13 amino acids. CDR1 MGHDK and CDR2 SYGVNS come from the germline V gene. The CDR3 loop reads CASSDAGRETQYF. The CDR3 DNA reads TGTGCCAGCAGTGATGCGGGAAGGGAGACCCAGTACTTC.

The chain couples TRBV4-2 to TRBJ2-2; D possibly corresponds to TRBD2 (6 bases). V was pared by 0 bases and J by 0 bases, with 11 bases between. Germline V lookup: CDR1 LGHNA, CDR2 YNFKEQ. This CDR3 is 17 amino acids long. The CDR3 is CASSQDGLATNTGELFF. In DNA, the CDR3 is TGTGCCAGCAGCCAAGATGGGCTAGCGACGAACACCGGGGAGCTGTTTTTT.

A single count supports this clone. The V call is TRBV21-1, the J call TRBJ2-6; TRBD1 is the table's D call and was not checked against the DNA. TRBV21-1 is an annotated pseudogene. CDR3 length equals 20 residues. CDR3 loop: CASRNGGHAVRCSGANVLTF. The CDR3 DNA reads as TGTGCCAGCAGGAATGGGGGACATGCCGTTCGATGCTCTGGGGCCAACGTCCTGACTTTC.

The J gene is TRBJ2-1, the V gene TRBV19, with 11 bases aligning to TRBD2. CDR1 LNHDA and CDR2 SQIVND come from the germline V gene (reference sequence). V lost 4 bases and J lost 4; bases outside the gene matches: 9. This CDR3 spans 17 amino acids. CDR3: CASSRASGGQAYNEQFF. In nucleotides, the CDR3 is TGTGCCAGTAGTAGGGCTAGCGGGGGGCAGGCTTACAATGAGCAGTTCTTC. The variable domain in full, completed from reference TRBV19 and TRBJ2-1, reads DGGITQSPKYLFRKEGQNVTLSCEQNLNHDAMYWYRQDPGQGLRLIYYSQIVNDFQKGDIAEGYSVSREKKESFPLTVTSAQKNPTAFYLCASSRASGGQAYNEQFFGPGTRLTVL.

This chain links TRBV30 with TRBJ1-4, with 7 nucleotides matching TRBD1. The CDR3 covers 15 residues. Germline V gene lookup returns CDR1 GTSNPN and CDR2 SVGIG (reference sequence). The V gene end was trimmed by 0 bases and the J gene end by 8 bases; junction bases not matched to a gene: 9. The CDR3 protein is CAWSVSGTVSEKLFF. CDR3 DNA: TGTGCCTGGAGTGTGTCGGGGACAGTCTCGGAAAAACTGTTTTTT.

This clone was picked up a small number of times. The chain joins TRBV5-4 to TRBJ2-7; 7 bases line up with TRBD1. This CDR3 contains 14 residues. After removal of 4 bases from V and 2 bases from J, the junction contained 6 bases not matched to a gene. The germline V gene encodes CDR1 SGHNT and CDR2 YYREEE (reference sequence). CDR3 residues: CASSALGQAYEQYV. The CDR3 DNA is TGTGCCAGCAGCGCACTTGGACAGGCCTACGAGCAGTACGTC.

The CDR3 bases are TGTGCCAGCAGCTTAGGGTCTAGCTCCGGGGAGCTGTTTTTT. Translating it yields CASSLGSSSGELFF. V usage is TRBV7-3 and J usage is TRBJ2-2, with D possibly TRBD2 on 5 matching bases. The CDR3 length is 14 residues. In germline, CDR1 is SGHTA, CDR2 FQGTGA. V lost 2 bases and J lost 6, with 10 bases in between.

The chain recombines TRBV28 with TRBJ1-4; TRBD1 is a possible D gene (6 bases). The CDR3 is 16 residues long. Germline CDR1 and CDR2: MDHEN and SYDVKM. V lost 7 bases and J lost 4, with 19 bases in between. In DNA form, the CDR3 reads TGTGCCAGCAAATTAACCGGACAGATCCGTAATGAAAAACTGTTTTTT. As protein: CASKLTGQIRNEKLFF.

The genes are TRBV14 and TRBJ1-6; 9 bases match TRBD1. V trimming: 2 bases; J trimming: 10 bases; junction bases outside the gene matches: 6. The CDR3 consists of 15 residues. CDR1 and CDR2 from the germline V gene are SGHDN and FVKESK. The CDR3 spells CASSQLQGAGSPLHF. The CDR3 DNA reads as TGTGCCAGCAGCCAATTACAGGGGGCAGGGTCACCCCTCCACTTT.

The chain couples TRBV10-3 to TRBJ2-5; 7 bases match TRBD2. The CDR3 consists of 14 residues. Looked up from germline, CDR1 is ENHRY and CDR2 is SYGVKD. The V and J ends lost 0 bases and 5 bases, in that order; junction bases with no gene match: 3. CDR3 amino acids: CAISESAGEETQYF. The CDR3 DNA reads as TGTGCCATCAGTGAGTCGGCGGGGGAGGAGACCCAGTACTTC.